The source of this T cell receptor beta chain is a study of T cells in Graves' hyperthyroidism and ophthalmopathy (dated by TCRdb to between 2017 and 2020). The study in broad terms: Peripheral blood was collected at initial diagnosis, before any treatment. After sampling, hyperthyroidism patients received methimazole starting at 30 mg daily, and ophthalmopathy patients received high-dose intravenous methylprednisolone. The paper describes TCR Vbeta CDR3 sequencing of more than 120 peripheral blood samples, made up of around 41 ophthalmopathy patients, approximately 76 hyperthyroidism patients and 17 progressor patients. The study also compared thyroid tissue and blood T-cell repertoires from five or six Graves' hyperthyroidism patients. The 95 to 100 discovery patients were randomly divided into training and test sets at a 7:3 ratio. Prospective prediction of ophthalmopathy was tested in an independent validation cohort consisting of fewer than 20 hyperthyroidism patients and some 15 patients who later progressed to ophthalmopathy. TCR V-J signatures able to tell the groups apart were searched for in a discovery cohort of approximately 95 patients, of whom more than 40 had Graves' ophthalmopathy and about 60 had stable Graves' hyperthyroidism. Study-level results and caveats: A 13 V-J signature model separated ophthalmopathy from stable hyperthyroidism, with 87.88% sensitivity and roughly 84% specificity in cross-validation and 80%/75% in testing. Blood samples also contained most of the expanded thyroid clonotypes (frequency above 0.001), which suggests that blood repertoires may reflect thyroid immune responses. During validation, the model predicted progression to ophthalmopathy a median of about 5.9 months ahead of onset, with around 71% sensitivity and roughly 72% specificity. No statistical method was used to fix the sample size in advance, and group allocation was not hidden from the investigators.

In the case of this clonotype: This clone's antigen is unknown. No quality values exist for individual bases; no much larger clone is one base distant.

V has 4 bases trimmed and J has 6 bases trimmed; junction bases matching no gene number 4. Looking up the germline V gene yields CDR1 SQVTM and CDR2 ANQGSEA. Counted from cysteine to phenylalanine, this CDR3 has 13 amino acids. Only the CDR3 portion is preserved as DNA: 39 bases, with reading frame beginning at the first base. Moderately to severely active disease, a Clinical Activity Score of at least 3, a NOSPECS grade of at least 4, and a duration under 3 months were present in ophthalmopathy patients. The study excluded patients with uncontrolled infections, other autoimmune diseases, pregnancy or lactation. Diagnoses relied on clinical symptoms, serum thyroxine and TRAb, thyroid ultrasound and orbital computed tomography. PBMCs were separated from 8 to 10 ml of fresh peripheral blood using Ficoll-Paque density gradient centrifugation. Trizol reagent was used to extract total RNA, and RNA quality was then checked on an Agilent 2100 Bioanalyzer.

TCR beta CDR3 regions were amplified from RNA transcripts. A first-round RT-PCR of the TCR CDR3 used the HTBI primer set with the Qiagen OneStep RT-PCR kit. The libraries were constructed in a second round of multiplex PCR and then size-selected and purified. Paired-end sequencing of the libraries was performed with 100 bp reads on an Illumina HiSeq2000. In the source study's methods: SOAPnuke was used to process the raw data, removing reads that contained adapters or uncalled bases, had a mean Phred below 15, or lacked an exact match to the constant primer or identifier. High-quality paired reads were merged with COPE v1.2.5, and unique nucleotide sequences were defined as clonotypes. MiTCR v1.1 was used to align clonotypes to the IMGT TRBV, TRBD and TRBJ reference segments. The analysis was restricted to V-J combinations with a frequency above 0.0001, which together covered 99.2% of the repertoires. The TCS score was defined as F50 (clonal expansion) divided by E x V (chaos), with BLOSUM62-based TCRdist calculated between CDR3 peptides within each V-J. Welch's t-statistics and random forest reduced around 510 V-J features to roughly 13, which were used in a naive Bayes classifier (R e1071). Through fastp at Q25 and MiXCR, TCRdb rebuilt clones from the public reads, retaining in-frame beta chains. Every entry covers one CDR3 protein and lists the most common genes and DNA from its rows. TCRdb's processing, not the study's, gives the V and J calls here. The sample table lists approximately 600,000 distinct CDR3 sequences, less than 25% of them with a count of one. 30% to 40% of the sample goes to the ten largest clones.

The receptor comes from a man under 40 with Graves' ophthalmopathy. The source material was blood. The chain was built from TRBV29-1 and TRBJ2-4; the junction holds 9 bases that match TRBD1. The CDR3 loop reads CSVVPGQGNIQYF. The DNA sequence follows: TGCAGCGTTGTTCCGGGACAGGGAAACATTCAGTACTTC.